The 3 T cell receptor beta chains listed next were all sequenced from one sample in a study of blood T cells in healthy people across ages. The authors ran a second PCR of about 6 to 12 cycles using a sample-barcoded 5' primer and a J-beta primer mix. In TCRdb, the 5' RACE reads were re-called with MiXCR into one record per CDR3 protein. The sample carries around 600,000 distinct CDR3 sequences, 40% to 50% recorded once. Sequences were obtained from blood. These receptors were obtained from an elderly man in good health.

The chain has TRBV12-3 or TRBV12-4 and TRBJ1-5, with no clear D. Trimming removed 7 bases from V and 2 bases from J, with 6 bases in between. CDR3 length: 12 residues. The CDR3: CASTMGNQPQHF. In DNA form, the CDR3 reads TGTGCCAGCACAATGGGCAATCAGCCCCAGCATTTT.

V is TRBV20-1 and J is TRBJ2-4; a possible D gene is TRBD1 (5 bases). TRBJ2-7 matches the DNA end more closely, so the J call is doubtful. The CDR3 consists of 15 residues. In germline, CDR1 is DFQATT, CDR2 SNEGSKA (reference sequence). CDR3 nucleotides: TGCAGTGCTAGAGTGGGGAAGCAGGGATCCTACGAGCAGTACTTC. Translating it yields CSARVGKQGSYEQYF.

Ten or more counts support this clonotype. In DNA form, the CDR3 reads TGTGCCAGCAGGCGGGACTACCAAAGCACAGATACGCAGTATTTT. Amino acid sequence: CASRRDYQSTDTQYF. The chain joins TRBV6-5 to TRBJ2-3, with 7 bases identical to TRBD2. The CDR3 has 15 residues. The V segment lost 6 bases and the J segment 0 bases; nucleotides outside the gene matches: 6. Germline CDR1 is MNHEY and CDR2 is SVGAGI.